The entry below describes one T cell receptor (beta chain). The source of the sample is a study of CD8 T cells in Susac syndrome. Study at large: At the time their blood was drawn, patients with Susac syndrome were either therapy-naive, on corticosteroids (with some of them also receiving intravenous immunoglobulin), or on intravenous immunoglobulin alone.

CDR1 and CDR2 (germline): SGHRS, YFSETQ. This CDR3 is built from 15 residues. V gave up 0 bases and J gave up 2 bases, with 9 bases separating them. With random hexamers, 0.5 to 1 ug RNA was reverse transcribed. TCRdb re-called the immunoSEQ multiplex PCR reads with MiXCR, one entry per CDR3 protein. The data contain hundreds of thousands of distinct CDR3 sequences, almost 97% of them singletons. The chain carries TRBV5-1 and TRBJ1-3; the D is unclear. The receptor comes from a human donor with Susac syndrome. The specimen was CD4+ T cells from PBMCs. The CDR3 loop is CASSLAGLPGNTIYF. CDR3 bases: TGCGCCAGCAGCTTGGCGGGTCTACCTGGAAACACCATATATTTT.